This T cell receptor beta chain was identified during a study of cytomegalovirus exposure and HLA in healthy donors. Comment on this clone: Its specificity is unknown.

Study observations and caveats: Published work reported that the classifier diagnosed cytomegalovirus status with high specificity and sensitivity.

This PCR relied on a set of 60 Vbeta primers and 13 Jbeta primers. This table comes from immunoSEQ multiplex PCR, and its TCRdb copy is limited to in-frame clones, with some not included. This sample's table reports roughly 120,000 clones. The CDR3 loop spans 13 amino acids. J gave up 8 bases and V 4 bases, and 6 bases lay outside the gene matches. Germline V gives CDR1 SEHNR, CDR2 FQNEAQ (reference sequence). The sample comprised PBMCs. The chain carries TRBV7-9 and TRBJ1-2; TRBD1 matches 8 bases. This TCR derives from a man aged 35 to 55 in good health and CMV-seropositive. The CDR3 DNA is TGTGCCAGCAGCTCGGGACAGGTTAAGGGCTACACCTTC. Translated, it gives CASSSGQVKGYTF.